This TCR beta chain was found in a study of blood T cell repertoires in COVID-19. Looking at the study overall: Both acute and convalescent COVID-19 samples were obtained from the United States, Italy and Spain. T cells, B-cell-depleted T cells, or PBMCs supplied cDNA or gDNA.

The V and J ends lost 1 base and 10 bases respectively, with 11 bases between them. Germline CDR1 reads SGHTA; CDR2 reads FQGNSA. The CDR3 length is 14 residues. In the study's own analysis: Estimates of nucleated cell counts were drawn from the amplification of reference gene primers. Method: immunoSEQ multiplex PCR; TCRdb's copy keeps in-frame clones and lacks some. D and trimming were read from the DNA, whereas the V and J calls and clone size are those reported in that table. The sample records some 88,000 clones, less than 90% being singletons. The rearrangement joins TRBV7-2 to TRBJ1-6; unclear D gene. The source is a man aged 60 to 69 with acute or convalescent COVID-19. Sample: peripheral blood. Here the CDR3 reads CASSLGTEASPLHF. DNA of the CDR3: TGTGCCAGCAGCTTAGGAACCGAGGCATCACCCCTCCACTTT.